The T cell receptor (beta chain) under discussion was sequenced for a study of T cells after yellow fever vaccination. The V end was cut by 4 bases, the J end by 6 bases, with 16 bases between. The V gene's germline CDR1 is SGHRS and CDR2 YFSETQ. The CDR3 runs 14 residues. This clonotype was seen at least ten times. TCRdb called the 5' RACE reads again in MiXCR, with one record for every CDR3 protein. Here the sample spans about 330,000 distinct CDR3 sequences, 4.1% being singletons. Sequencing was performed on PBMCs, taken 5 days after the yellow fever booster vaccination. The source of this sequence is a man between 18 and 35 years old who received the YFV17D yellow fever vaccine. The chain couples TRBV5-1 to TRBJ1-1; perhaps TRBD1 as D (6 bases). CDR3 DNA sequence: TGCGCCAGCAGCCCCCTTAATGCAGGGGCTGAAGCTTTCTTT. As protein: CASSPLNAGAEAFF.